This T cell receptor beta chain originates from a study of identical twins. Study-wide results and limits: Instead of following the same donors, the conclusions were based on cross-sectional statistical analysis. For out-of-frame beta sequences, excess twin sharing was weaker.

The cDNA had a unique molecular identifier and a template-switch universal primer site. MiXCR, run by TCRdb on the 5' RACE reads, gives a single entry per CDR3 protein. The table lists 250,000 or so distinct CDR3 sequences, approximately 7.8% of them singletons. The CDR3 length is 12 residues. V dropped 8 bases and J dropped 7 bases, with 12 bases sitting between them. CDR1 and CDR2 from the germline V gene are SGHAT and FQNNGV. The table lists this clonotype with many counts. Antigen specificity is unknown. The sample was also linked to a second study, of yellow fever vaccine responses in identical twins. That report adds: Twins reportedly showed a vaccine T cell response that seemed partly convergent and partly personalized.

The sequence was obtained from a woman aged 18-30 years in good health. The specimen was CD8+ T cells sorted from blood. The chain recombines TRBV11-2 with TRBJ2-1, with D possibly TRBD2 on 5 matching bases. The CDR3 region has the DNA TGTGCCAGCTTGACTACCGAGAATGAGCAGTTCTTC. It translates to CASLTTENEQFF.